This T cell receptor beta chain was recorded in a study of T cells in Graves' hyperthyroidism and ophthalmopathy. Clinicians diagnosed patients from clinical symptoms, serum thyroxine and TRAb, thyroid ultrasound and orbital computed tomography. V gave up 5 bases and J gave up 11 bases; unmatched junction bases: 14. Per germline, CDR1 SNHLY and CDR2 FYNNEI. This CDR3 is 15 amino acids long. This clonotype was recorded once. TCR beta CDR3 regions were amplified from RNA transcripts. First-round RT-PCR targeting the TCR CDR3 was performed with the HTBI primer set. In TCRdb, the multiplex PCR reads were re-called with MiXCR into one record per CDR3 protein. The repertoire holds approximately 640,000 distinct CDR3 sequences, about 17% seen once, with over 3.5% in the top ten.

V and J are TRBV2 and TRBJ1-1; TRBD1 matches at 10 bases. The specimen sequenced was blood. The sequence was collected from a woman aged 30 to 39 with Graves' hyperthyroidism. CDR3 residues: CASSFSGTGASEAFF. The CDR3 nucleotides read TGTGCCAGCAGTTTCTCCGGGACAGGGGCCTCCGAGGCTTTCTTT.